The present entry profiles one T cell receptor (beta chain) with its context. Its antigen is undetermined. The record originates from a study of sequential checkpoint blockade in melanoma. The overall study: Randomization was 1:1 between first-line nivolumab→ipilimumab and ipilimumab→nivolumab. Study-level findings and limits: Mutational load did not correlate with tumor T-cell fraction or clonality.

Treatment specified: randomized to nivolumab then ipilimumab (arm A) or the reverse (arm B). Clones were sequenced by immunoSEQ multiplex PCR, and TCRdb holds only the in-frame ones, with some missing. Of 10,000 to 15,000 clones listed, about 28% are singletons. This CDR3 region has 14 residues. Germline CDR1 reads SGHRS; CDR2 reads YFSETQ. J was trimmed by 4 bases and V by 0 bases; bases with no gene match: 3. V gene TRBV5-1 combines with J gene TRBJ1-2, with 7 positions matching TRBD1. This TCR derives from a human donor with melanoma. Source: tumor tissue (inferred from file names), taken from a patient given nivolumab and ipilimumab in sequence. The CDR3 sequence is CASSLVGQSYGYTF. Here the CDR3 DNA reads TGCGCCAGCAGCTTGGTGGGACAGAGCTATGGCTACACCTTC.